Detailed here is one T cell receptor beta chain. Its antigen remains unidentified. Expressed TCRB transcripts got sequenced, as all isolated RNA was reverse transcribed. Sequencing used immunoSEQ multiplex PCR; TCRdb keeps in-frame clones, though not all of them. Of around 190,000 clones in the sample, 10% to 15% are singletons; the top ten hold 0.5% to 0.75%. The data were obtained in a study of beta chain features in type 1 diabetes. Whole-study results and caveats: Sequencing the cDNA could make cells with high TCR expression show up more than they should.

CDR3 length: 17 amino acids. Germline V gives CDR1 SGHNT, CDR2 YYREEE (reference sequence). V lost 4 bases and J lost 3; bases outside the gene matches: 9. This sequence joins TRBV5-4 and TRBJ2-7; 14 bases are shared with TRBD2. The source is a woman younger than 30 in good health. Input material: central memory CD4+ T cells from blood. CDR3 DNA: TGTGCCAGCAGCCCCGGACTAGCGGGAGGATTTGTCTACGAGCAGTACTTC. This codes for CASSPGLAGGFVYEQYF. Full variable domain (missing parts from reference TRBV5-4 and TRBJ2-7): ETGVTQSPTHLIKTRGQQVTLRCSSQSGHNTVSWYQQALGQGPQFIFQYYREEENGRGNFPPRFSGLQFPNYSSELNVNALELDDSALYLCASSPGLAGGFVYEQYFGPGTRLTVT.